This T cell receptor beta chain was documented in a study of shared clonotypes between healthy human individuals. The method was immunoSEQ multiplex PCR; TCRdb's version includes in-frame clones alone and lacks a portion of them. Of roughly 2,500,000 clones listed, 93% are singletons. Germline CDR1 SGDLS, CDR2 YYNGEE. The V segment lost 4 bases and the J segment 6 bases; nucleotides outside the gene matches: 14. This CDR3 region has 17 residues. This chain uses TRBV9 with TRBJ2-1, with 9 bases aligning to TRBD2. The sample was naive CD4+ T cells from PBMCs. Described subset: CD45RA+ positively selected. The TCR originated in a man younger than 35 in good health. Some clones in this sample may be carry-over from other donors' samples. The CDR3 loop reads CASSPRASAGGFNEQFF. DNA of the CDR3: TGTGCCAGCAGCCCAAGGGCCTCAGCGGGAGGTTTCAATGAGCAGTTCTTC.